The rows below give T cell receptor beta chains drawn from one sample of a study of response to subunit inactivated influenza vaccine. TCRdb reprocessed the RT-PCR reads via MiXCR and lists one record per CDR3 protein. The profile shows roughly 500,000 distinct CDR3 sequences, approximately 15% of them singletons. Material: CD4+ T cells sorted from PBMCs, obtained roughly 24 months after vaccination. These receptors all stem from a man aged 45-69 years who received an inactivated influenza vaccine. Each CDR3 is given with its conserved first and last residue. D genes are given only for firm matches. Clone size is shown for a subset of rows, as once, few, many or a class of expanded clone.

.,few,TRBV7-2,TRBJ2-5,15,TGTGCCAGCAGCATCCGAAGGGGGGCGAGGGAGACCCAGTACTTC,CASSIRRGARETQYF
.,.,TRBV7-2,TRBJ1-1,17,TGTGCCAGCAGCCCTGGTGGTGGCAGCTACATGAACACTGAAGCTTTCTTT,CASSPGGGSYMNTEAFF
TRBD2,few,TRBV12-3/TRBV12-4,TRBJ2-1,16,TGTGCCAGCAGGTCCGGGACTAGCGGGGTGGTAGTGGGGCAGTTCTTC,CASRSGTSGVVVGQFF
.,.,TRBV6-5,TRBJ1-1,14,TGTGCCAGCAGTTATGTTGTCGGGAACACTGAAGCTTTCTTT,CASSYVVGNTEAFF
.,many,TRBV10-3,TRBJ2-5,13,TGTGCCATCAGTGAGAACTTTCAAGAGACCCAGTACTTC,CAISENFQETQYF
.,.,TRBV9,TRBJ1-4,16,TGTGCCAGCAGCGTAGCGGCTTTGGGCTCCAATGAAAAACTGTTTTTT,CASSVAALGSNEKLFF
TRBD1,few,TRBV6-1,TRBJ1-2,15,TGTGCCAGCAGTCAACGCAGGGGGCGTACCTATGGCTACACCTTC,CASSQRRGRTYGYTF
.,few,TRBV20-1,TRBJ2-5,14,TGCAGTGCTAGAGATCCCAGATTCGGCGAGACCCAGTACTTC,CSARDPRFGETQYF
.,.,TRBV5-6,TRBJ2-4,16,TGTGCCAGCAGTTACCGACAGGACGGGGCCAAAAACATTCAGTACTTC,CASSYRQDGAKNIQYF
.,many,TRBV11-2,TRBJ2-3,14,TGTGCCAGCAGCTTAGTGGTAGCAACAGATACGCAGTATTTT,CASSLVVATDTQYF
TRBD1,.,TRBV7-3,TRBJ2-1,16,TGTGCCAGCAGCTCCATGGACAGGGTAACTAGTGATGAGCAGTTCTTC,CASSSMDRVTSDEQFF
.,few,TRBV21-1,TRBJ1-4,14,TGTGCCGACTGGCAGGGTCCAACTAATGAAAAACTGTTTTTT,CADWQGPTNEKLFF
.,.,TRBV11-2,TRBJ2-5,14,TGTGCCAGCAGCTTAGACGGACTCCAAGAGACCCAGTACTTC,CASSLDGLQETQYF
.,.,TRBV7-6,TRBJ2-1,14,TGTGCCAGCAGCTTAGATGGGCCGAAGAATGAGCAGTTCTTC,CASSLDGPKNEQFF
TRBD1,.,TRBV5-5,TRBJ1-2,15,TGTGCCAGCAGCCCGGGACAGGGCCGGAGCTATGGCTACACCTTC,CASSPGQGRSYGYTF
.,.,TRBV27,TRBJ2-3,14,TGTTCCAGCAGTTTTTGGGGGTTCACAGATACGCAGTATTTT,CSSSFWGFTDTQYF
TRBD1,many,TRBV12-3/TRBV12-4,TRBJ1-5,15,TGTGCCAGCAGTCGACAGGGGGTTATACGTCAGCCCCAGCATTTT,CASSRQGVIRQPQHF
.,.,TRBV18,TRBJ2-3,14,TGTGCCAGCTCACCACTAAACCATCCTGATACGCAGTATTTT,CASSPLNHPDTQYF
TRBD2,few,TRBV4-3,TRBJ2-3,18,TGCGCCAGCAGCCTAGAGGTGACTAGCGGGTACAGCACAGATACGCAGTATTTT,CASSLEVTSGYSTDTQYF
.,once,TRBV28,TRBJ1-2,13,TGTGCCAGCAGCCAAGGGCCTCCCCCTGGCTACACCTTC,CASSQGPPPGYTF
.,.,TRBV6-1,TRBJ2-7,14,TGTGCCAGCAGTGAACGGGGACGAACCTACGAGCAGTACTTC,CASSERGRTYEQYF
TRBD2,few,TRBV29-1,TRBJ2-2,14,TGCAGCGCTTATCTAGCGGGGCGTGCCGGGGAGCTGTTTTTT,CSAYLAGRAGELFF
.,few,TRBV5-6,TRBJ2-1,14,TGTGCCAGCAGCTTTGGGGGGACCTACAATGAGCAGTTCTTC,CASSFGGTYNEQFF
.,.,TRBV3-1,TRBJ2-2,19,TGTGCCAGCAGCCGCCAGATTCCCGTTAGGGGATCGAACACCGGGGAGCTGTTTTTT,CASSRQIPVRGSNTGELFF
TRBD2,few,TRBV6-4,TRBJ2-1,18,TGTGCCAGCAGAGCTCCTCTGCGGGAGGGCCAAAGGGTCAATGAGCAGTTCTTC,CASRAPLREGQRVNEQFF
TRBD1,few,TRBV15,TRBJ1-6,14,TGTGCCACCAGCAGCAGACAGGGGGATTCACCCCTCCACTTT,CATSSRQGDSPLHF
.,few,TRBV20-1,TRBJ2-1,13,TGCAGTGCTAGAGCCCCGGACGGCAGTGAGCAGTTCTTC,CSARAPDGSEQFF
TRBD2,.,TRBV25-1,TRBJ2-5,16,TGTGCCAGCAGTGAATTTAGCGGGGGGGATAAGAAGACCCAGTACTTC,CASSEFSGGDKKTQYF
.,few,TRBV6-5,TRBJ1-2,11,TGTGCCACCCGTAGGGACTATGGCTACACCTTC,CATRRDYGYTF
.,.,TRBV3-1,TRBJ1-1,14,TGTGCCAGCACCCAATGGGGGCGGAACACTGAAGCTTTCTTT,CASTQWGRNTEAFF
.,many,TRBV5-1,TRBJ2-1,12,TGCGCCAGCAGCTTGGGGGTCAATGAGCAGTTCTTC,CASSLGVNEQFF
.,.,TRBV29-1,TRBJ1-2,14,TGCAGCGTTGGAGTGCAGCTCACCTCAGGTGGCTACACCTTC,CSVGVQLTSGGYTF
.,few,TRBV24-1,TRBJ2-2,15,TGTGCCACCAGTGATTCCAGCCTGAACACCGGGGAGCTGTTTTTT,CATSDSSLNTGELFF
.,many,TRBV5-1,TRBJ2-5,13,TGCGCCAGCAGCTCACCCACAGGGGAGACCCAGTACTTC,CASSSPTGETQYF
.,.,TRBV2,TRBJ1-4,13,TGTGCCAGCAGTGAAAGCGCGTTCGAAAAACTGTTTTTT,CASSESAFEKLFF
TRBD1,few,TRBV19,TRBJ1-1,15,TGTGCCAGTAGAAGGACAGGGGGTCGGAACACTGAAGCTTTCTTT,CASRRTGGRNTEAFF
TRBD1,few,TRBV10-3,TRBJ2-5,15,TGTGCCATCAGTGAATCCAGGGGGTACCAAGAGACCCAGTACTTC,CAISESRGYQETQYF
.,few,TRBV15,TRBJ2-7,16,TGTGCCACCAGCACGAGAAAAACAGGGGGGGCCTACGAGCAGTACTTC,CATSTRKTGGAYEQYF
TRBD1,few,TRBV5-4,TRBJ1-2,12,TGTGCCAGCAGCCACAGGACAGGCGGCTACACCTTC,CASSHRTGGYTF
.,few,TRBV27,TRBJ2-5,16,TGTGCCAGCAGCTCCTCTGAAGCGAGTGACCTAGGGACCCAGTACTTC,CASSSSEASDLGTQYF
TRBD2,many,TRBV10-3,TRBJ2-5,17,TGTGCCATCAGTGCCGCCCCAGCGGGGGGCCTTGGGGAGACCCAGTACTTC,CAISAAPAGGLGETQYF
.,.,TRBV20-1,TRBJ2-7,13,TGCAGTGCTAGAGGACTAGACCCCTACGAGCAGTACTTC,CSARGLDPYEQYF
.,.,TRBV3-1,TRBJ2-7,15,TGTGCCAGCAGCCAAGATCTCCAGGGGTACTACGAGCAGTACTTC,CASSQDLQGYYEQYF
.,.,TRBV12-3/TRBV12-4,TRBJ2-7,12,TGTGCCAGCAGTTTTAGGCAGAACGAGCAGTACTTC,CASSFRQNEQYF
.,few,TRBV5-5,TRBJ2-1,15,TGTGCCAGCAGCTTCGTAATCAGGGGAAGCAATGAGCAGTTCTTC,CASSFVIRGSNEQFF
.,few,TRBV12-3/TRBV12-4,TRBJ2-7,13,TGTGCCAGCAGCCCCAGGGGAATAGGCGAGCAGTACTTC,CASSPRGIGEQYF
.,.,TRBV20-1,TRBJ2-7,14,TGCAGTGCTAGAGGGGACGGCTTCTCCTACGAGCAGTACTTC,CSARGDGFSYEQYF
.,few,TRBV5-6,TRBJ2-5,13,TGTGCCAGCAGCTTCTTGCTGCAAGAGACCCAGTACTTC,CASSFLLQETQYF
.,.,TRBV20-1,TRBJ1-1,12,TGCAGTGCGAGACACGGTGACACTGAAGCTTTCTTT,CSARHGDTEAFF
TRBD2,few,TRBV5-4,TRBJ2-3,16,TGTGCCAGCAGCACTGGACTAGCGGGAGGAGGGGATACGCAGTATTTT,CASSTGLAGGGDTQYF
.,few,TRBV28,TRBJ2-5,15,TGTGCCAGACAGCCAGGGGCAGGATCGAAAGAGACCCAGTACTTC,CARQPGAGSKETQYF
.,.,TRBV28,TRBJ1-1,15,TGTGCCAGCAGTTCACCCTATGGAGGGAGCGCTGAAGCTTTCTTT,CASSSPYGGSAEAFF
TRBD2,few,TRBV15,TRBJ2-2,15,TGTGCCACCAGCAGACGTACACTAGCGGCCGGGGAGCTGTTTTTT,CATSRRTLAAGELFF
TRBD1,few,TRBV20-1,TRBJ1-6,16,TGCAGTGCTAGAGAGGGGGGAGGGGGCAGGAATTCACCCCTCCACTTT,CSAREGGGGRNSPLHF
.,few,TRBV5-1,TRBJ1-2,16,TGCGCCAGCAGCTTAAAGTCTACGGGAATCGGCTATGGCTACACCTTC,CASSLKSTGIGYGYTF
.,many,TRBV7-3,TRBJ2-1,16,TGTGCCAGCAGCTTAACCGGCCAGGGCCCCTACAATGAGCAGTTCTTC,CASSLTGQGPYNEQFF
.,.,TRBV20-1,TRBJ1-2,13,TGCAGTGCTAGGGGGCAGTACAGCTATGGCTACACCTTC,CSARGQYSYGYTF
TRBD2,.,TRBV6-4,TRBJ2-1,13,TGTGCCAGCCGGGGACTAGCGGGAGGGGCCCAGTTCTTC,CASRGLAGGAQFF